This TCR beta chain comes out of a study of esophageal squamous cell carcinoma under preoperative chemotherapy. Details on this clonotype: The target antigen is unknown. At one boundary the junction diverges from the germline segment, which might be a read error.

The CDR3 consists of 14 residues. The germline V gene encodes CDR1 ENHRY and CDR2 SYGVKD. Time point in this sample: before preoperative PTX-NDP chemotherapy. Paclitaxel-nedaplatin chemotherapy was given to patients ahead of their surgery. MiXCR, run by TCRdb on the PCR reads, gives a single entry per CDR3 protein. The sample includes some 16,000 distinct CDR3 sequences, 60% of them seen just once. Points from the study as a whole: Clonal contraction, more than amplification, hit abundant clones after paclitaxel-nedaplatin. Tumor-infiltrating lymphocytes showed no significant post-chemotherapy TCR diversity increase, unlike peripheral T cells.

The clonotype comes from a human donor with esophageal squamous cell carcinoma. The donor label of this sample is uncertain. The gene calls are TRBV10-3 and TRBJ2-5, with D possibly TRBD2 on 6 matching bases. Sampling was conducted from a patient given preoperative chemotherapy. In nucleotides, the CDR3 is TGTGCGGGCATTTGGGGGAGGTGGAAAGATACCCAGTATTTC. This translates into CAGIWGRWKDTQYF.